This T cell receptor (beta chain) comes out of a study of cytomegalovirus exposure and HLA in healthy donors. The CDR3 sequence is 14 residues long. Germline V lookup: CDR1 GTSNPN, CDR2 SVGIG (reference sequence). The V segment lost 3 bases and the J segment 4 bases; nucleotides outside the gene matches: 5. The PCR used 60 Vbeta and 13 Jbeta primers. The protocol was immunoSEQ multiplex PCR, while the TCRdb copy is restricted to in-frame clones and leaves out a portion. The table lists 150,000 to 170,000 clones, 80% of them singletons. Source material: PBMCs. The receptor was derived from a woman aged 40 to 49 in good health and CMV-seropositive. The V gene is TRBV30, the J gene TRBJ1-2, with TRBD1 matching 10 bases. The CDR3 loop reads CAWSGQGESYGYTF. In DNA form, the CDR3 reads TGTGCCTGGAGCGGACAGGGGGAAAGCTATGGCTACACCTTC.